The 12 T cell receptor beta chains presented below share a single source sample, sequenced in a study of shared clonotypes between healthy human individuals. Sequencing was performed with immunoSEQ multiplex PCR; in TCRdb, only in-frame clones are kept and a portion is missing. The sample yields hundreds of thousands of clones, more than 85% seen once. Selected positively for CCR7 and CD45RO-negative, naive CD8 cells excluded terminally differentiated effector memory CD45RA+ cells. The sample was naive CD8+ T cells sorted from blood. The source is a man aged 30 to 45 in good health.

The count of this clone is one. This chain joins TRBV27 and TRBJ2-2; tentatively, D is TRBD1 (5 bases). Trimming removed 5 bases at V and 6 bases at J, with 13 bases between. Germline CDR1 MNHEY, CDR2 SMNVEV (reference sequence). This CDR3 has 14 amino acids. For the CDR3, the DNA is TGTGCCAGCAGTCCAAGGACATGGTCCGGGGAGCTGTTTTTT. As protein: CASSPRTWSGELFF.

V is TRBV25-1 and J is TRBJ1-1; weak D call: TRBD1 (6 bases). The CDR3 loop spans 13 amino acids. V lost 8 bases to trimming and J lost 7 bases, with 17 bases between them. The V gene's germline CDR1 is MGHDK and CDR2 SYGVNS. This chain's CDR3 is CASRQALGNEAFF. For the CDR3, the DNA is TGTGCCAGCCGACAGGCCCTGGGAAATGAAGCTTTCTTT.

The rearrangement links TRBV19 to TRBJ2-7; the match to TRBD1 covers 8 bases. The trim removed 8 bases at V and 4 bases at J, leaving 7 bases unmatched. The germline V gene encodes CDR1 LNHDA and CDR2 SQIVND (reference sequence). The CDR3 runs to 13 residues. Here the CDR3 DNA reads TGTGCCAGTTCTTCCGGGACAGGATACGAGCAGTACTTC. This gives the protein CASSSGTGYEQYF.

The J gene is TRBJ2-1, the V gene TRBV7-9, with a weak D call TRBD2 (5 bases). The CDR3 loop spans 14 amino acids. Trimming cost V 7 bases and J 4 bases, with 14 bases left between them. CDR1 and CDR2 (germline): SEHNR, FQNEAQ (reference sequence). Written as DNA, the CDR3 is TGTGCCAGCATCCCAGCAGGCGGGTACAATGAGCAGTTCTTC. Residues: CASIPAGGYNEQFF.

The rearrangement links TRBV4-3 to TRBJ2-3, with 7 bases lining up with TRBD1. This CDR3 contains 13 residues. After removal of 1 base from V and 6 bases from J, the junction contained 1 base not matched to a gene. Germline V CDR1 and CDR2: LGHNA, YSLEER. The CDR3 DNA sequence: TGCGCCAGCAGCCAAGTCAGGGGGGATACGCAGTATTTT. Translation gives CASSQVRGDTQYF.

CDR3 sequence: CASKVAGGPFNEQFF. The DNA for the CDR3 is TGTGCCAGCAAGGTAGCGGGAGGGCCTTTTAATGAGCAGTTCTTC. The J gene is TRBJ2-1, the V gene TRBV28, with 11 bases identical to TRBD2. CDR3 length: 15 amino acids. Losses at the gene ends were 7 bases for V and 7 bases for J; bases not matched to a gene: 9. Germline-derived CDR1 and CDR2 are MDHEN and SYDVKM.

V usage is TRBV4-1 and J usage is TRBJ2-1, with D possibly being TRBD2 (6 bases). V dropped 4 bases and J dropped 8 bases, with 6 bases sitting between them. Germline V gene lookup returns CDR1 MGHRA and CDR2 YSYEKL. The CDR3 consists of 11 residues. The CDR3 nucleotides read TGCGCCAGCAGCCCGGGGGATGAGCAGTTCTTC. Translating it yields CASSPGDEQFF.

The chain combines TRBV13 with TRBJ2-1, with D maybe TRBD1 (6 bases). Per germline, CDR1 PRHDT and CDR2 FYEKMQ (reference sequence). The CDR3 has 17 residues. Trimming pared 0 bases from V and 3 bases from J, leaving 15 bases between. CDR3 amino acids: CASSLGGGHQFYNEQFF. As DNA, the CDR3 is TGTGCCAGCAGCTTAGGAGGGGGACATCAGTTCTACAATGAGCAGTTCTTC. The entire variable domain, with the rest obtained from reference TRBV13 and TRBJ2-1, is as follows: AAGVIQSPRHLIKEKRETATLKCYPIPRHDTVYWYQQGPGQDPQFLISFYEKMQSDKGSIPDRFSAQQFSDYHSELNMSSLELGDSALYFCASSLGGGHQFYNEQFFGPGTRLTVL.

The chain couples TRBV30 to TRBJ1-1; D remains ambiguous. From germline, CDR1 is GTSNPN and CDR2 SVGIG (reference sequence). V was pared by 3 bases and J by 0 bases, with 14 bases between. The CDR3 sequence is 15 residues long. Written as DNA, the CDR3 is TGTGCCTGGAGCGTTCCAGGTAGCATGAACACTGAAGCTTTCTTT. This codes for CAWSVPGSMNTEAFF.

DNA for the CDR3: TGTGCCAGCGGAACTAGCGGGAGAAGTGCACAAGATACGCAGTATTTT. Translated: CASGTSGRSAQDTQYF. The chain joins TRBV6-6 to TRBJ2-3; 11 nucleotides agree with TRBD2. Looked up from germline, CDR1 is MNHNY and CDR2 is SVGAGI (reference sequence). J gave up 5 bases and V 8 bases, and 12 bases lay outside the gene matches. The CDR3 spans 16 residues.

The chain is built from TRBV27 and TRBJ2-7; 8 bases line up with TRBD2. The CDR3 runs 14 residues. With 5 bases clipped from V and 1 base from J, the junction kept 4 bases outside the gene matches. Germline loops: CDR1 MNHEY, CDR2 SMNVEV (reference sequence). Here the CDR3 reads CASSTGTSSYEQYF. CDR3 bases: TGTGCCAGCAGTACCGGGACTAGTTCCTACGAGCAGTACTTC.

This chain links TRBV11-2 with TRBJ2-7, with D uncertain. The germline gives CDR1 SGHAT, CDR2 FQNNGV. There are 13 residues in the CDR3. With 5 bases removed from V and 3 bases from J, the gap between germline ends came to 11 bases. CDR3 sequence reads: CASSPTPGYEQYF. The CDR3, as DNA: TGTGCCAGCAGCCCCACCCCCGGCTACGAGCAGTACTTC. The full variable domain, its missing parts supplied by reference TRBV11-2 and TRBJ2-7, is EAGVAQSPRYKIIEKRQSVAFWCNPISGHATLYWYQQILGQGPKLLIQFQNNGVVDDSQLPKDRFSAERLKGVDSTLKIQPAKLEDSAVYLCASSPTPGYEQYFGPGTRLTVT.